The clone carrying this TCR beta chain has only a few counts. These data come from a study of regulatory T cells in long-lasting Graves disease. Study-level background: Recently diagnosed Graves' patients had received antithyroid drugs for under 3 months.

The authors built TCR beta libraries using iRepertoire HTBI primers and Arm-PCR of CDR3 regions. MiXCR, applied by TCRdb to the multiplex PCR reads, yields one record per CDR3 protein. This table holds hundreds of thousands of distinct CDR3 sequences, 13% found once. The V gene end was trimmed by 4 bases and the J gene end by 8 bases; junction bases not matched to a gene: 11. The CDR3 is 15 amino acids. Germline V gene lookup returns CDR1 MNHNS and CDR2 SASEGT. Sample time point: newly diagnosed GD, antithyroid drugs for less than 3 months. Preparation of the TCR library used RNA extracted from PBMCs. Under American Thyroid Association guidelines, Graves' disease was diagnosed. As a group, patients came from one endocrinology department in Xi'an, China. From each patient, roughly 10 milliliters of peripheral blood was drawn and collected into an EDTA anticoagulant tube. These data were likewise used in another study, on T cells in Graves' hyperthyroidism and ophthalmopathy.

Sequences were derived from peripheral blood mononuclear cells (PBMCs), sampled at new diagnosis, from a patient treated with antithyroid drugs. The chain is built from TRBV6-1 and TRBJ1-2; 9 bases are a match to TRBD1. The source of this sequence is a man aged 25-45 years with Graves disease. Here the CDR3 reads CASSGTGDSLGGYTF. Here the CDR3 DNA reads TGTGCCAGCAGTGGGACAGGGGACTCCTTGGGAGGCTACACCTTC.